The rows below give T cell receptor beta chains drawn from one sample of a study of blood T cell repertoires in COVID-19. Generated by immunoSEQ multiplex PCR, the TCRdb table keeps only in-frame clones and is missing some. The top ten clones hold 5.1% of a sample with some 220,000 clones, around four fifths of them seen once. Material: peripheral blood. The source is a woman aged 55-70 years who had recovered from COVID-19. Both conserved end residues are part of each CDR3. A D gene is named only where the DNA matches it firmly. For some rows the clone size is stated as once, few or many, or as a class when expanded; others skip it.

j_call clone_size v_call d_call cdr3_nt cdr3_aa
TRBJ1-1 NA TRBV18 TRBD1 TGTGCCAGCTCACCTAGGACAGGTGAAGCTTTCTTT CASSPRTGEAFF
TRBJ2-1 NA TRBV6-5 NA TGTGCCAGTAACCCCGGGGATAGCTCCTACAATGAGCAGTTCTTC CASNPGDSSYNEQFF
TRBJ2-1 NA TRBV4-3 NA TGCGCCAGCAGCCAAGTCGTCCGGGTCCGGTCCTACAATGAGCAGTTCTTC CASSQVVRVRSYNEQFF
TRBJ1-2 NA TRBV19 TRBD1 TGTGCCAGTAACGCTGGACAGGGGGCGAGCGGCTACACCTTC CASNAGQGASGYTF
TRBJ1-4 NA TRBV6-4 NA TGTGCCAACCTCCGGACTGGTCCTAATGAAAAACTGTTTTTT CANLRTGPNEKLFF
TRBJ1-4 once TRBV19 TRBD1 TGTGCCAGTAGTAACTTCATCACAGGGGCCGCTGAAAAACTGTTTTTT CASSNFITGAAEKLFF
TRBJ1-1 NA TRBV19 NA TGTGCCAGTAGCTACCCCCGGTTCCCCGGGAACACTGAAGCTTTCTTT CASSYPRFPGNTEAFF
TRBJ2-7 NA TRBV7-6 TRBD2 TGTGCCAGCAGTCATTATAGGACTAGCCCCTACGAGCAGTACTTC CASSHYRTSPYEQYF
TRBJ1-2 NA TRBV6-2/TRBV6-3 TRBD1 TGTGCCAGCAGTTACATGGGGACAGGGCAAGGCTACACCTTC CASSYMGTGQGYTF
TRBJ1-6 NA TRBV25-1 TRBD1 TGTGCCAGCAGTGACCTCCGGGACAGAGATAATTCACCCCTCCACTTT CASSDLRDRDNSPLHF
TRBJ1-2 few TRBV7-9 NA TGTGCCAGCAGCTTTGGACGGGAGAAAAGCTACACCTTC CASSFGREKSYTF
TRBJ2-7 once TRBV3-1/TRBV3-2 TRBD1 TGTGCCAGCAGCCAAGATGAAGGGGGCCCTTACGAGCAGTACTTC CASSQDEGGPYEQYF
TRBJ1-6 NA TRBV12-3/TRBV12-4 NA TGTGCCAGCAGTTCGCCAGGGTCTCCCCTCCACTTT CASSSPGSPLHF
TRBJ2-7 NA TRBV6-4 TRBD1 TGTGCCAGCAGTGACGGGACAGGGGGCGAGCAGTACTTC CASSDGTGGEQYF
TRBJ1-4 NA TRBV28 NA TGTGCCAGCAGTTTGAGGACAGCTGCAACTAATGAAAAACTGTTTTTT CASSLRTAATNEKLFF
TRBJ2-3 NA TRBV18 NA TGTGCCAGCTCACCACCGTCTAGCGCAGATACGCAGTATTTT CASSPPSSADTQYF
TRBJ1-6 NA TRBV7-2 NA TGTGCCAGCAGCTCAGTCCGTACCCTTTATAATTCACCCCTCCACTTT CASSSVRTLYNSPLHF
TRBJ2-3 NA TRBV4-1 NA TGCGCCAGCAGGGGGCGCACAGATACGCAGTATTTT CASRGRTDTQYF
TRBJ2-7 NA TRBV7-8 NA TGTGCCAGCAGCAAACAGGCACTCTCCTACGAGCAGTACTTC CASSKQALSYEQYF
TRBJ2-7 NA TRBV5-1 TRBD2 TGCGCCAGCAGCGCCGGGACTAGCGCTAGCTCCTACGAGCAGTACTTC CASSAGTSASSYEQYF
TRBJ1-2 NA TRBV5-5 TRBD1 TGTGCCAGCAGCTTGCAGGGGGACTATGGCTACACCTTC CASSLQGDYGYTF
TRBJ2-7 once TRBV10-3 NA TGTGCCATCACCTCCCAGGGGAGGGGCGAGCAGTACTTC CAITSQGRGEQYF
TRBJ1-1 NA TRBV2 NA TGTGCCAGCAGGCCCGACTTTACTGAAGCTTTCTTT CASRPDFTEAFF
TRBJ2-7 once TRBV7-2 NA TGTGCCAGCAGCTTAGGCGTGGTATACTACGAGCAGTACTTC CASSLGVVYYEQYF